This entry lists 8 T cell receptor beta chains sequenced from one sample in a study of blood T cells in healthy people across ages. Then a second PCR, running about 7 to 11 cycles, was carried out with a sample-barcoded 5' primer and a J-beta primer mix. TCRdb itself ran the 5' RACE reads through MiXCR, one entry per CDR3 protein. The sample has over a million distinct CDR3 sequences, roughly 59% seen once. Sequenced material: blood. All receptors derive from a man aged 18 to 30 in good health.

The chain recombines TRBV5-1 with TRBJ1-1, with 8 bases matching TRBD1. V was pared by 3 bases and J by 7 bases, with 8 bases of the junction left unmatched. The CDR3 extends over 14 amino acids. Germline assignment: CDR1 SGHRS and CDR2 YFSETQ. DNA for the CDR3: TGCGCCAGCAGCTCCGGGACAGGTTCATATGAAGCTTTCTTT. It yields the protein CASSSGTGSYEAFF.

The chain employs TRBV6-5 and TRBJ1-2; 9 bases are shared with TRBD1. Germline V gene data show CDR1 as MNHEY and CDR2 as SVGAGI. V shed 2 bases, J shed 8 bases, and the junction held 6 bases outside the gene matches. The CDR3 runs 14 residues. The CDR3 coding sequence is TGTGCCAGCAGTTACCCGGACAGGGGCGAGGGCTACACCTTC. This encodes CASSYPDRGEGYTF.

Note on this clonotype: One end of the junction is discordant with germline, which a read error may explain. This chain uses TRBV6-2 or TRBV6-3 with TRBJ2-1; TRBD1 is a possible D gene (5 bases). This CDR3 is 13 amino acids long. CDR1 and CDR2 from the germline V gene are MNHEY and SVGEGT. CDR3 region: CAGRQTGWGEQFF. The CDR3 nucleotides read TGTGCCGGCAGGCAAACAGGTTGGGGTGAGCAGTTCTTC.

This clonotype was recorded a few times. In DNA form, the CDR3 reads TGTGCCAGCACCGGGACGAATAGCAATCAGCCCCAGCATTTT. Translated: CASTGTNSNQPQHF. The rearrangement joins TRBV6-6 to TRBJ1-5; weak D call: TRBD1 (5 bases). This CDR3 is 14 amino acids long. V was pared by 7 bases and J by 0 bases, with 10 bases between. Germline CDR1 and CDR2: MNHNY and SVGAGI (reference sequence).

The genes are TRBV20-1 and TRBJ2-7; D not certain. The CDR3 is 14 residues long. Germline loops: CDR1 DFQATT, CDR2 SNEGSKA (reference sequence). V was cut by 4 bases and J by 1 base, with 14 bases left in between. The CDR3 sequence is CSAKDPDGSYEQYF. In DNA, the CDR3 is TGCAGTGCTAAGGACCCGGACGGTTCCTACGAGCAGTACTTC.

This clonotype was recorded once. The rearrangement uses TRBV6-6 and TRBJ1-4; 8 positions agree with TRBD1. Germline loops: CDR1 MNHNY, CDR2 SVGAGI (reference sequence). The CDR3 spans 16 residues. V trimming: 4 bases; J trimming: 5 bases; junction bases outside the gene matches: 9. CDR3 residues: CASSLNRGNLNEKLFF. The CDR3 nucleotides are TGTGCCAGCAGTTTAAACAGGGGGAATCTGAATGAAAAACTGTTTTTT.

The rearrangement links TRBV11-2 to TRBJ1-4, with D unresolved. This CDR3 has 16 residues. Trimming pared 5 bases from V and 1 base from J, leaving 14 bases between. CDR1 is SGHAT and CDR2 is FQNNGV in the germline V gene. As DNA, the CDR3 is TGTGCCAGCAGCCGACATAAGCTGGGAACTAATGAAAAACTGTTTTTT. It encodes CASSRHKLGTNEKLFF. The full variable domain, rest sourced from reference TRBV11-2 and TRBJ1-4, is EAGVAQSPRYKIIEKRQSVAFWCNPISGHATLYWYQQILGQGPKLLIQFQNNGVVDDSQLPKDRFSAERLKGVDSTLKIQPAKLEDSAVYLCASSRHKLGTNEKLFFGSGTQLSVL.

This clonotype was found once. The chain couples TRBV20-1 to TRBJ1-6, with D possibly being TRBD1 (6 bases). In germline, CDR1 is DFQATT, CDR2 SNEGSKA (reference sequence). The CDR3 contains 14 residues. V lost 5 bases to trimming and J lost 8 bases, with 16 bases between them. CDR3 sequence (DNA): TGCAGTGCTTTCACGGGACAACTTGATTCACCCCTCCACTTT. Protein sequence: CSAFTGQLDSPLHF.